These T cell receptor beta chains were read from a single sample in a study of T cells after yellow fever vaccination. TCRdb redid the calling of the 5' RACE reads with MiXCR, one entry per CDR3 protein. The sample has about 430,000 distinct CDR3 sequences; roughly 20% are singletons. The sample was PBMCs, taken before the yellow fever booster vaccination. The receptors were sampled from a young man who received the YFV17D yellow fever vaccine. Both conserved end residues are part of each CDR3. D genes are given only for firm matches. Size is stated for part of the rows, as once, few or many counts, or as a class when the clone is expanded.

CASSPRSYGYTF	TGTGCCAGCAGTCCCAGATCATATGGCTACACCTTC	-	-	TRBV6-2/TRBV6-3	TRBJ1-2
CASSFPSRDVTNEKLFF	TGTGCCAGCAGCTTTCCCAGCAGGGATGTGACTAATGAAAAACTGTTTTTT	-	-	TRBV7-6	TRBJ1-4
CASSFMGPGNTIYF	TGTGCCAGCAGCTTCATGGGGCCCGGAAACACCATATATTTT	-	-	TRBV7-2	TRBJ1-3
CASSYYSDGPYEQYF	TGTGCCAGCAGTTACTATTCGGACGGTCCTTACGAGCAGTACTTC	-	-	TRBV6-6	TRBJ2-7
CASSLWVVGTSEEETQYF	TGCGCCAGCAGCTTGTGGGTGGTCGGTACTAGCGAAGAAGAGACCCAGTACTTC	TRBD2	-	TRBV5-1	TRBJ2-5
CATSDPRGYTF	TGTGCCACCAGTGACCCTAGGGGCTACACCTTC	-	few	TRBV24-1	TRBJ1-2
CSARRIEITDTQYF	TGCAGTGCCCGGCGGATTGAAATCACAGATACGCAGTATTTT	-	-	TRBV20-1	TRBJ2-3
CASGRGDQPQHF	TGTGCCAGCGGAAGGGGAGATCAGCCCCAGCATTTT	-	few	TRBV6-1	TRBJ1-5
CASSPGRDGAGNTIYF	TGTGCCAGCAGTCCCGGACGGGACGGCGCGGGTAACACCATATATTTT	-	-	TRBV7-8	TRBJ1-3
CSADLPGADTQYF	TGCAGTGCCGACCTCCCAGGCGCAGATACGCAGTATTTT	-	few	TRBV20-1	TRBJ2-3
CASTPPIGTGPYEQYF	TGTGCCAGCACTCCCCCAATCGGGACTGGTCCCTACGAGCAGTACTTC	-	few	TRBV12-3/TRBV12-4	TRBJ2-7
CASSILQGNTEAFF	TGCGCCAGCAGCATTTTACAGGGGAACACTGAAGCTTTCTTT	-	few	TRBV4-3	TRBJ1-1
CASSVLSGTPNEKLFF	TGCGCCAGCAGTGTGCTATCCGGGACACCTAATGAAAAACTGTTTTTT	-	few	TRBV10-2	TRBJ1-4
CAISERLADTGELFF	TGTGCCATCAGTGAGCGGCTAGCGGACACCGGGGAGCTGTTTTTT	TRBD2	-	TRBV10-3	TRBJ2-2
CASSRTGVTGELFF	TGTGCCAGCAGCCGTACAGGGGTCACCGGGGAGCTGTTTTTT	TRBD1	-	TRBV7-2	TRBJ2-2
CAISRTSGGVSYEQYF	TGTGCCATCAGTCGGACTAGCGGGGGAGTCTCCTACGAGCAGTACTTC	TRBD2	-	TRBV10-3	TRBJ2-7
CSDGRGGNTEAFF	TGCAGCGACGGCCGAGGGGGTAACACTGAAGCTTTCTTT	-	-	TRBV29-1	TRBJ1-1
CATSDPVTGDQGEQFF	TGTGCCACCAGTGATCCCGTAACCGGGGATCAGGGTGAGCAGTTCTTC	-	few	TRBV24-1	TRBJ2-1
CATSSVVRTHTTDTQYF	TGTGCCACCTCATCGGTCGTACGGACCCACACCACAGATACGCAGTATTTT	-	-	TRBV7-9	TRBJ2-3
CASSHLLQGGSAEAFF	TGCGCCAGCAGCCACCTCTTACAGGGGGGGAGCGCTGAAGCTTTCTTT	TRBD1	-	TRBV4-1	TRBJ1-1
CASSYGGQGSNTEAFF	TGTGCCAGCAGTTACGGTGGACAGGGATCGAACACTGAAGCTTTCTTT	TRBD1	few	TRBV6-5	TRBJ1-1
CSASRGWGTEAFF	TGCAGTGCTAGTCGAGGGTGGGGCACTGAAGCTTTCTTT	-	few	TRBV20-1	TRBJ1-1
CASSIATGSNQPQHF	TGTGCCAGTAGTATAGCAACGGGTAGCAATCAGCCCCAGCATTTT	-	-	TRBV19	TRBJ1-5
CASTLTGLAQPQHF	TGTGCCAGCACCTTAACAGGACTGGCCCAGCCCCAGCATTTT	-	-	TRBV6-1	TRBJ1-5
CASRRDSPQQFF	TGTGCCAGCAGACGGGACAGTCCTCAGCAGTTCTTC	TRBD1	-	TRBV6-2/TRBV6-3	TRBJ2-1
CASSSLTGLYGYTF	TGTGCCAGCAGCTCCCTTACAGGGCTTTATGGCTACACCTTC	-	few	TRBV7-2	TRBJ1-2
CATSDLDVSGRAETQYF	TGTGCCACCAGTGATTTGGATGTGTCTGGGAGGGCGGAGACCCAGTACTTC	TRBD2	few	TRBV24-1	TRBJ2-5
CASTLAELIETQYF	TGTGCCAGCACCCTGGCCGAACTTATAGAGACCCAGTACTTC	-	-	TRBV12-3/TRBV12-4	TRBJ2-5
CASSEGLYGYTF	TGTGCCAGCAGTGAGGGGCTCTATGGCTACACCTTC	-	few	TRBV6-1	TRBJ1-2
CASSGGGGQTTDTQYF	TGTGCCAGCAGCGGGGGTGGGGGACAGACTACAGATACGCAGTATTTT	TRBD1	few	TRBV7-6	TRBJ2-3
CASSLIQGDGYTF	TGCGCCAGCAGCTTGATCCAGGGGGATGGCTACACCTTC	TRBD1	-	TRBV5-1	TRBJ1-2
CASSDGETGTDTQYF	TGTGCCAGCAGTGACGGCGAGACCGGGACAGATACGCAGTATTTT	-	-	TRBV6-4	TRBJ2-3
CASSKGRRSPPQQFF	TGTGCCAGCAGTAAGGGGAGGAGGAGCCCACCCCAGCAGTTCTTC	-	-	TRBV6-2/TRBV6-3	TRBJ2-1
CASSLPQGAQGYTF	TGTGCCAGCAGCTTGCCCCAGGGGGCTCAAGGCTACACCTTC	TRBD1	-	TRBV5-4	TRBJ1-2
CASSSGSGDTQYF	TGCGCCAGCAGCTCCGGGTCTGGGGATACGCAGTATTTT	-	-	TRBV5-1	TRBJ2-3
CASSFSSIEQFF	TGTGCCAGCAGCTTTAGCAGTATTGAGCAGTTCTTC	-	few	TRBV7-2	TRBJ2-1
CSAQGGKETQYF	TGCAGTGCCCAGGGCGGGAAGGAGACCCAGTACTTC	-	-	TRBV20-1	TRBJ2-5
CASSRDRAETQYF	TGCGCCAGCAGTCGCGACAGGGCCGAGACCCAGTACTTC	TRBD1	many	TRBV5-1	TRBJ2-5
CASSYVGTGHQAFF	TGTGCCAGCAGTTACGTCGGGACGGGACACCAAGCTTTCTTT	-	many	TRBV6-5	TRBJ1-1
CAISEASGGIQETQYF	TGTGCCATCAGTGAGGCTAGCGGGGGGATTCAAGAGACCCAGTACTTC	TRBD2	few	TRBV10-3	TRBJ2-5
CATSSSGVYNEQFF	TGTGCCACCAGCAGTTCAGGGGTTTACAATGAGCAGTTCTTC	-	-	TRBV15	TRBJ2-1
CASSQVSTSGGPDTQYF	TGCGCCAGCAGCCAAGTATCGACTAGCGGGGGGCCAGATACGCAGTATTTT	TRBD2	few	TRBV4-3	TRBJ2-3
CASSPTGHREGEAFF	TGTGCCAGCTCACCGACGGGACACCGTGAGGGTGAAGCTTTCTTT	-	-	TRBV18	TRBJ1-1
CSVETGDRVSWTQYF	TGCAGCGTGGAAACCGGGGACAGGGTTAGCTGGACCCAGTACTTC	TRBD1	few	TRBV29-1	TRBJ2-5
CASSFYLNTGELFF	TGTGCCAGCAGCTTTTACTTGAACACCGGGGAGCTGTTTTTT	-	many	TRBV7-3	TRBJ2-2
CSGFRGVEQYF	TGCAGCGGGTTCAGGGGTGTCGAGCAGTACTTC	-	many	TRBV29-1	TRBJ2-7
CASSQKTGMVETQYF	TGCGCCAGCAGCCAAAAGACAGGGATGGTAGAGACCCAGTACTTC	TRBD1	-	TRBV4-3	TRBJ2-5
CASSRPQGATNTEAFF	TGCGCCAGCAGCCGGCCTCAGGGGGCGACGAACACTGAAGCTTTCTTT	TRBD1	few	TRBV4-1	TRBJ1-1
CASSLADNLRDTQYF	TGTGCCAGCAGCTTAGCTGATAATCTGAGGGATACGCAGTATTTT	-	-	TRBV7-8	TRBJ2-3
CASSASPGFEQYF	TGTGCCAGCAGCGCCTCCCCAGGGTTCGAGCAGTACTTC	-	few	TRBV7-8	TRBJ2-7
CASSQDAPGQRVF	TGCGCCAGCAGCCAAGATGCGCCGGGACAGCGGGTCTTC	-	-	TRBV4-1	TRBJ2-1
CASSLVASGNEQFF	TGTGCCAGCAGCTTAGTAGCTAGCGGCAATGAGCAGTTCTTC	TRBD2	-	TRBV7-2	TRBJ2-1
CASSPVTGGSGVTDTQYF	TGTGCCAGCAGCCCGGTCACGGGGGGCAGCGGGGTCACAGATACGCAGTATTTT	-	-	TRBV7-6	TRBJ2-3
CATSSRLVPGQGEAFF	TGTGCCACCAGCTCCCGCCTTGTTCCGGGACAGGGAGAAGCTTTCTTT	TRBD1	few	TRBV15	TRBJ1-1
CSARTGVLQETQYF	TGCAGTGCTAGAACGGGGGTTCTTCAAGAGACCCAGTACTTC	-	few	TRBV20-1	TRBJ2-5
CASQGAWNSPLHF	TGTGCCAGCCAGGGGGCTTGGAATTCACCCCTCCACTTT	TRBD1	-	TRBV5-6	TRBJ1-6
CASSSWTGYTGELFF	TGTGCCAGCAGCTCCTGGACAGGGTACACCGGGGAGCTGTTTTTT	TRBD1	-	TRBV5-5	TRBJ2-2